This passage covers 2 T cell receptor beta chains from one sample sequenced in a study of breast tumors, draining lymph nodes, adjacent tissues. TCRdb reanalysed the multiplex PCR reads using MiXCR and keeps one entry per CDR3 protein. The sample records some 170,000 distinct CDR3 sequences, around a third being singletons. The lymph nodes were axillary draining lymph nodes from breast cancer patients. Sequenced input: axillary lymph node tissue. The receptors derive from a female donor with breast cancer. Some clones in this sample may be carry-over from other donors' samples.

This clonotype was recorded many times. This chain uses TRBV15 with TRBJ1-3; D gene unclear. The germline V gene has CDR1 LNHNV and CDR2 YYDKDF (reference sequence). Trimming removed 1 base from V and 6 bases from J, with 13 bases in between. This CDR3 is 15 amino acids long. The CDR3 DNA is TGTGCCACCAGCAGAGTGAATGGGGAGGTAAACACCATATATTTT. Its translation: CATSRVNGEVNTIYF.

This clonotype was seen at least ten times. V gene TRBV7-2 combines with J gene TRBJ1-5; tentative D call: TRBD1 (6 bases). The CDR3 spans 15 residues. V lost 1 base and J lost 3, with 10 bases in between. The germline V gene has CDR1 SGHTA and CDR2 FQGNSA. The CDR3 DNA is TGTGCCAGCAGCTTAGTTTCAGGGGTCAATCAGCCCCAGCATTTT. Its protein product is CASSLVSGVNQPQHF.